This entry concerns a single T cell receptor beta chain. The antigen is not known. In the original analysis: ImmunoSEQ output lacked quality scores and full-length reads, limiting matched filtering. Here immunoSEQ multiplex PCR was the method, and the copy in TCRdb shows in-frame clones only, minus some. V and J calls and clone size are given by that table; D and trimming were obtained from the DNA. Among approximately 530,000 clones listed, 90% to 96% were seen once. This sample is drawn from a study of shared clonotypes between healthy human individuals. General study points: Researchers sampled only blood; tissue repertoires likely differ.

The CDR3 extends over 14 amino acids. Germline CDR1 and CDR2: SEHNR and FQNEAQ (reference sequence). The V end lost 0 bases, the J end lost 2 bases, and 5 bases lay between the germline ends. Specimen: naive CD4+ T cells sorted from blood. The subset: CD45RA+ positively selected. The chain recombines TRBV7-9 with TRBJ2-1, with D tentatively TRBD2 (5 bases). The receptor was isolated from a woman in her thirties in good health. The CDR3 region has the DNA TGTGCCAGCAGCTTAGCGCGGGCCTACAATGAGCAGTTCTTC. Its protein product is CASSLARAYNEQFF.